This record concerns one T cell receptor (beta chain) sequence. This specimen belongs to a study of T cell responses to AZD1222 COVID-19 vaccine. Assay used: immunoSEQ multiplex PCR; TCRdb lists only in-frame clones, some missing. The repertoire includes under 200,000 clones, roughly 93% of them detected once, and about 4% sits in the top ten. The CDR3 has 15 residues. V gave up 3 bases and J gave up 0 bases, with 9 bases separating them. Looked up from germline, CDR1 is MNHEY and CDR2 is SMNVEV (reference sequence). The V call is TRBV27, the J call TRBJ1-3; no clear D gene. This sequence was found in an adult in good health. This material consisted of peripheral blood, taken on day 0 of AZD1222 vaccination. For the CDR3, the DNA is TGTGCCAGCAGTTTCGGGCCGAGCTCTGGAAACACCATATATTTT. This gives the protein CASSFGPSSGNTIYF.